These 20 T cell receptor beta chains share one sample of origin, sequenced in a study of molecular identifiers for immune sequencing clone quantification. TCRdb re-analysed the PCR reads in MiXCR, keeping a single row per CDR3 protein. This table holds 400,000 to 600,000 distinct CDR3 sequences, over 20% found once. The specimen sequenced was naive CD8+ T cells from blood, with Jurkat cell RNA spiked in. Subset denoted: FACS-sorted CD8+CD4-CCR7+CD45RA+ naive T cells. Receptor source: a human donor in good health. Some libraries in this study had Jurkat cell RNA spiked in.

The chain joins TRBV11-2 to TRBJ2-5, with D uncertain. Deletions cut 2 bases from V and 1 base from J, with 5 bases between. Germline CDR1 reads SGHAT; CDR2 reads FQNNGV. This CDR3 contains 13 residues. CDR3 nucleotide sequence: TGTGCCAGCAGCTTACGACGCCAAGAGACCCAGTACTTC. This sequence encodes CASSLRRQETQYF.

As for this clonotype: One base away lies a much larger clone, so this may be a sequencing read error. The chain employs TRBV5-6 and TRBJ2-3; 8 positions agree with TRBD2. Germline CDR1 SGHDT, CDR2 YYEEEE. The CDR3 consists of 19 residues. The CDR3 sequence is CASSLGRTSITVSIDTQYF. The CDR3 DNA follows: TGTGCCAGCAGCTTGGGGAGGACTAGCATTACGGTGAGCATAGATACGCAGTATTTT.

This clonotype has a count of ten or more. The CDR3 DNA follows: TGTGCCAGCATTCGGGACGGTCTGCACAGTGAAAAACTGTTTTTT. It specifies CASIRDGLHSEKLFF. The chain joins TRBV2 to TRBJ1-4; TRBD1 might be the D (5 bases). With 7 bases removed from V and 7 bases from J, the gap between germline ends came to 19 bases. The CDR3 is made up of 15 amino acids. CDR1 is SNHLY, CDR2 FYNNEI, per germline.

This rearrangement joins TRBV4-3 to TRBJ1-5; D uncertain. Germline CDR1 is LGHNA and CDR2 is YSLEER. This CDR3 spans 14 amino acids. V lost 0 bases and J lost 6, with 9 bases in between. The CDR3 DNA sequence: TGCGCCAGCAGCCAAGATCGGGTGACTCAGCCCCAGCATTTT. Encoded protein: CASSQDRVTQPQHF.

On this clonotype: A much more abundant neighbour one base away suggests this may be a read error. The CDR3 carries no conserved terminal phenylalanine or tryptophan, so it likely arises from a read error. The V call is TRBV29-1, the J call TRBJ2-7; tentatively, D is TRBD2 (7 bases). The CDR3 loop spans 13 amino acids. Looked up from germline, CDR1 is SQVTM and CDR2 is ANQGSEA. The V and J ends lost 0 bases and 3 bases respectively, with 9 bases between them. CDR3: CSVEEGGDYEQYL. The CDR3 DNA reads TGCAGCGTTGAAGAAGGGGGGGACTACGAGCAGTACCTC.

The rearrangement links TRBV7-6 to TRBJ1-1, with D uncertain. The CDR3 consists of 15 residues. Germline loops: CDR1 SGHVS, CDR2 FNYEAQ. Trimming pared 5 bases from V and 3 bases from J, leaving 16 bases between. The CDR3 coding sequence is TGTGCCAGCAGCCCTGCCCCCGGATCTTACACTGAAGCTTTCTTT. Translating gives CASSPAPGSYTEAFF.

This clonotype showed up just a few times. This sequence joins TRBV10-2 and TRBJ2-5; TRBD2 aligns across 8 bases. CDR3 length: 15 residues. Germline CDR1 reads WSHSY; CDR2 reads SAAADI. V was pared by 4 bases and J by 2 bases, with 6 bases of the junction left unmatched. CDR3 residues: CASSVVAGTQETQYF. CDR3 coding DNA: TGCGCCAGCAGTGTGGTAGCGGGAACGCAAGAGACCCAGTACTTC.

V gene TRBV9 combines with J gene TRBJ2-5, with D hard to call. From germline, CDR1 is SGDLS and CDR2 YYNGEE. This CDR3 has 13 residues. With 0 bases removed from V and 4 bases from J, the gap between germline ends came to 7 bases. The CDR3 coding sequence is TGTGCCAGCAGCGTAGTTGGTAGAGAGACCCAGTACTTC. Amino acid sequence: CASSVVGRETQYF.

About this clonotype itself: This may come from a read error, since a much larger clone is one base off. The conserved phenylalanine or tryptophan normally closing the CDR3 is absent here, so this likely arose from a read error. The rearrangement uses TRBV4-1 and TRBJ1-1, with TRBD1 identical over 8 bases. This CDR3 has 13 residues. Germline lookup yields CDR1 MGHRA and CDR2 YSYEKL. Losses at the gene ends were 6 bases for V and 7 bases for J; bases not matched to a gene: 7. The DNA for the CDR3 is TGCGCCAGCAGAGGTCCAGGGGGCAGTGAAGCTTTCTCT. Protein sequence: CASRGPGGSEAFS.

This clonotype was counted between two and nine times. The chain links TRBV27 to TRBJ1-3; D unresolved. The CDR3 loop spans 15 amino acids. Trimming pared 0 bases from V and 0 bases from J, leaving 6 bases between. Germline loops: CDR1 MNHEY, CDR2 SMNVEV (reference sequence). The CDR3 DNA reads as TGTGCCAGCAGTTTATCACTAACCTCTGGAAACACCATATATTTT. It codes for CASSLSLTSGNTIYF.

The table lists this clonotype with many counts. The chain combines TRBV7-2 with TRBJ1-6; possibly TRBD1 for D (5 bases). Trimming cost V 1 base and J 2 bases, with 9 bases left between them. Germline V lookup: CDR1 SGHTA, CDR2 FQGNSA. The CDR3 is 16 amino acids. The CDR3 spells CASSLGGVAYNSPLHF. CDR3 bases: TGTGCCAGCAGCTTAGGGGGGGTTGCCTATAATTCACCCCTCCACTTT.

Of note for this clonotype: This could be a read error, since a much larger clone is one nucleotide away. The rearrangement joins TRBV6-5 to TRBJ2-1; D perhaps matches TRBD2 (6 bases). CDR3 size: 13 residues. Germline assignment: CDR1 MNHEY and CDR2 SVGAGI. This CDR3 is CAGRSSGANEQFF. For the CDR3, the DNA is TGTGCCGGCAGAAGTAGCGGAGCCAATGAGCAGTTCTTC.

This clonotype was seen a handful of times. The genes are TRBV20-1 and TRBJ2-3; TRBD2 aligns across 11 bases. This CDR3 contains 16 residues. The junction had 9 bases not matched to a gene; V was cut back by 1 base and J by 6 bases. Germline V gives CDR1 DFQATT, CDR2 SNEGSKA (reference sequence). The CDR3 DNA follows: TGCAGTGCTAGAGTGACTAGCGGGAAGCATCGGGATACGCAGTATTTT. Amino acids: CSARVTSGKHRDTQYF.

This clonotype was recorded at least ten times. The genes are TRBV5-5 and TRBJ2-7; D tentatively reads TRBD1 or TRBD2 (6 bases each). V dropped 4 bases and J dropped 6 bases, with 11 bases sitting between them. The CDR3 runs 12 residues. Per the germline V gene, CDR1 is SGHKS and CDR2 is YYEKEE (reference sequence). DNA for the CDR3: TGTGCCAGCAGCCGCGGGACATCCGAGCAGTACTTC. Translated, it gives CASSRGTSEQYF.

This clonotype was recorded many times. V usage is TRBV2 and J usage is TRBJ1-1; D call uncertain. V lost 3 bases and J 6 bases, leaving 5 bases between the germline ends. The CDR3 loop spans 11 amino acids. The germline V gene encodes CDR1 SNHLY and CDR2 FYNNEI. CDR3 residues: CASSDWAEAFF. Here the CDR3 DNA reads TGTGCCAGCAGTGATTGGGCTGAAGCTTTCTTT.

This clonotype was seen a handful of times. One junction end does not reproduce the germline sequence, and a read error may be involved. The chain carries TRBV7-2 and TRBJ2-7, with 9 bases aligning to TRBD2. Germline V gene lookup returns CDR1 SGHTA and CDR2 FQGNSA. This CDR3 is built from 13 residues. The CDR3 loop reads CAGSHLAGREQYF. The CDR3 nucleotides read TGTGCCGGCAGCCATCTAGCGGGGAGGGAGCAGTACTTC. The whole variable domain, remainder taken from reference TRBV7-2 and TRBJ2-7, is GAGVSQSPSNKVTEKGKDVELRCDPISGHTALYWYRQSLGQGLEFLIYFQGNSAPDKSGLPSDRFSAERTGGSVSTLTIQRTQQEDSAVYLCAGSHLAGREQYFGPGTRLTVT.

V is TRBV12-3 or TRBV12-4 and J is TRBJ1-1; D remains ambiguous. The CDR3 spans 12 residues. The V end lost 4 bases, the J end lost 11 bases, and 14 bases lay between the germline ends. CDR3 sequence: CASSSYQEEAFF. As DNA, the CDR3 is TGTGCCAGCAGTTCGTACCAAGAGGAGGCTTTCTTT.

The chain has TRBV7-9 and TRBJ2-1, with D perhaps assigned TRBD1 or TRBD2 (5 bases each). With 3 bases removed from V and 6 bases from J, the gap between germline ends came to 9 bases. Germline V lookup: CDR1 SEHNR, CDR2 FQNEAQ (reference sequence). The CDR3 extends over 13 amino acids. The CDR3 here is CASSLAGTNEQFF. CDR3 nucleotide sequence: TGTGCCAGCAGCTTGGCAGGGACCAATGAGCAGTTCTTC.

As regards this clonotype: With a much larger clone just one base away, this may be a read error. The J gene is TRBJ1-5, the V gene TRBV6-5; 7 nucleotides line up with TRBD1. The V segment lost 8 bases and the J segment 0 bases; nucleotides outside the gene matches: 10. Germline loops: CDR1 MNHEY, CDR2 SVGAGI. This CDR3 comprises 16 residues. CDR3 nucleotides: TGTGCCAGCGGTTCGGGACAGAAATATAGCAATCAGCCCCAGCATTTT. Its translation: CASGSGQKYSNQPQHF.

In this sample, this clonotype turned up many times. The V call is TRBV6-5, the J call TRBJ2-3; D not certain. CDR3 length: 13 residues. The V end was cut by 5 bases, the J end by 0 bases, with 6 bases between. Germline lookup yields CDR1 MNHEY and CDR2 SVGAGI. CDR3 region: CASSGISTDTQYF. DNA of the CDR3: TGTGCCAGCAGTGGAATTAGCACAGATACGCAGTATTTT.